These 17 T cell receptor beta chains were all obtained from the same sample, sequenced in a study of T cell clonality in common variable immunodeficiency. Produced via immunoSEQ multiplex PCR; TCRdb's table is partial and in-frame only. The data show about 59,000 clones, with none appearing a single time. Sequenced: peripheral blood mononuclear cells. The source of these receptors is a person between 18 and 75 years old in good health.

This clone was counted ten times or more. The read ends 3 residues before the CDR3 terminus; that terminus is restored from the germline J gene. The V and J genes are TRBV18 and TRBJ2-4, with 10 bases aligning to TRBD1. The CDR3 has 14 amino acids. The trim removed 5 bases at V and 6 bases at J, leaving 4 bases unmatched. CDR1 and CDR2 from the germline V gene are KGHSH and LQKENI. Partial CDR3 DNA: TGTGCCAGCTCAAACGGGGACAGGGGAAACATT. Translation gives CASSNGDRGNI. The CDR3 in full is CASSNGDRGNIQYF.

This clone was observed at least ten times. The CDR3 end lies 3 residues beyond the end of the read and is filled in from the germline J gene. This chain connects TRBV30 to TRBJ2-1; 9 bases match TRBD2. Trimming cost V 3 bases and J 3 bases; bases outside gene matches: 3. The CDR3 length is 14 residues. The germline V gene encodes CDR1 GTSNPN and CDR2 SVGIG (reference sequence). CDR3 loop: CAWSGLALYNEQFF. The covered CDR3 bases are TGTGCCTGGAGCGGACTAGCGCTCTACAATGAG.

This clone was recorded at least ten times. With the read ending 3 residues before the CDR3 end, the germline J gene is used to fill in that end. V gene TRBV3-1 (or the pseudogene TRBV3-2) combines with J gene TRBJ1-1; maybe TRBD1 (5 bases). V gave up 5 bases and J gave up 1 base, with 11 bases separating them. The germline V gene has CDR1 LGHDT and CDR2 YNNKEL (reference sequence). The CDR3 extends over 14 amino acids. CDR3 in amino acids: CASSDGGRNTEAFF. The sequenced part of the CDR3 DNA is TGTGCCAGCAGCGACGGGGGGAGGAACACTGAA.

Many counts were recorded for this clone. The chain's CDR3 is CASRALGTGRDEQFF. The sequenced CDR3 bases are TGTGCCAGCAGGGCCCTCGGGACAGGAAGGGATGAG. V usage is TRBV7-9 and J usage is TRBJ2-1; 8 nucleotides align to TRBD1. The CDR3 is cut off 3 residues early in the read; its end comes from the germline J gene. This CDR3 is 15 amino acids long. Germline CDR1 reads SEHNR; CDR2 reads FQNEAQ (reference sequence). Losses at the gene ends were 6 bases for V and 8 bases for J; bases not matched to a gene: 12. The whole variable domain, filled in from reference TRBV7-9 and TRBJ2-1, reads DTGVSQNPRHKITKRGQNVTFRCDPISEHNRLYWYRQTLGQGPEFLTYFQNEAQLEKSRLLSDRFSAERPKGSFSTLEIQRTEQGDSAMYLCASRALGTGRDEQFFGPGTRLTVL.

This clone was seen repeatedly, ten times or more. The sequenced fragment ends 3 residues before the CDR3 boundary, so the rest is inferred from the germline J gene. The V call is TRBV20-1, the J call TRBJ2-5; TRBD2 agrees at 8 bases. V dropped 4 bases and J dropped 0; count of bases not matched to a gene: 10. The CDR3 runs 16 residues. Germline loops: CDR1 DFQATT, CDR2 SNEGSKA (reference sequence). This chain's CDR3 is CSATAFVLADQETQYF. CDR3 bases read: TGCAGTGCTACCGCCTTTGTACTAGCGGACCAAGAGACC.

This clone was found many times. The sequenced CDR3 bases are TGCAGTGCTAGAGATTTGGGCGGGAGATTAGCGGCG. Its protein product is CSARDLGGRLAA. The whole CDR3 protein is CSARDLGGRLAAQYF. This sequence joins TRBV20-1 and TRBJ2-3, with 7 bases identical to TRBD2. The CDR3 end lies 3 residues beyond the end of the read and is filled in from the germline J gene. CDR3 length: 15 residues. Germline V gene lookup returns CDR1 DFQATT and CDR2 SNEGSKA (reference sequence).

This clone was detected ten times or more. The sequence runs out 3 residues before the end of the CDR3; the remainder is reconstructed from the germline J gene. The chain combines TRBV20-1 with TRBJ2-3; D tentatively reads TRBD1 or TRBD2 (6 bases each). Trimming stripped 5 bases from V and 6 bases from J, with 15 bases between. The CDR3 loop spans 13 amino acids. CDR1 DFQATT and CDR2 SNEGSKA come from the germline V gene (reference sequence). CDR3 bases read: TGCAGTGCTGGATCAGGGGAGGTGGATACG. As protein: CSAGSGEVDT. The full CDR3 is CSAGSGEVDTQYF.

This clone was seen ten or more times. The read is 3 residues too short to cover the CDR3 end, so that end is filled in from the germline J gene. The chain couples TRBV29-1 to TRBJ2-3, with D perhaps matching TRBD2 (6 bases). Germline CDR1 reads SQVTM; CDR2 reads ANQGSEA. CDR3 length: 11 amino acids. V lost 6 bases and J 7 bases, leaving 11 bases between the germline ends. CDR3 DNA (partial): TGCAGCGTGGGGGGTGGTAATACG. Residues: CSVGGGNT. The complete CDR3 sequence is CSVGGGNTQYF.

The table lists this clone with many counts. With the read ending 3 residues before the CDR3 end, the germline J gene is used to fill in that end. This chain uses TRBV29-1 with TRBJ2-1; the D gene is possibly TRBD1 (5 bases). The CDR3 totals 11 residues. V gave up 2 bases and J gave up 8 bases, with 7 bases separating them. The germline gives CDR1 SQVTM, CDR2 ANQGSEA. The CDR3 here is CSVEQGHEQFF. The covered CDR3 bases are TGCAGCGTTGAACAGGGCCATGAG.

This clone came up a few times. The read ends 3 residues before the CDR3 terminus; that terminus is restored from the germline J gene. J is TRBJ2-3 and V is TRBV20-1; possible D gene TRBD1, 6 bases. CDR1 and CDR2 from the germline V gene are DFQATT and SNEGSKA (reference sequence). The CDR3 has 14 amino acids. The sequenced part of the CDR3 DNA is TGCAGTGCCAGACTGACAGGCAGCAATCAGCCG. Translated: CSARLTGSNQP. The entire CDR3 sequence reads CSARLTGSNQPQYF.

This clone came up many times. The sequence runs out 3 residues before the end of the CDR3; the remainder is reconstructed from the germline J gene. This chain links TRBV18 with TRBJ2-1; possible D gene TRBD2, 6 bases. Trimming cost V 8 bases and J 2 bases, with 7 bases left between them. The CDR3 spans 12 residues. Germline V gene data show CDR1 as KGHSH and CDR2 as LQKENI. CDR3 region: CASGGTYNEQFF. The part of the CDR3 DNA that was read is TGTGCCAGCGGGGGGACCTACAATGAG.

There are many counts of this clone. CDR3 bases read: TGTGCCAGCTCACCCGAGGGCAGAGCTAACTATGGC. Its protein product is CASSPEGRANYG. The whole CDR3 protein is CASSPEGRANYGYTF. The chain links TRBV18 to TRBJ1-2; D is unresolved. Sequencing ends 3 residues short of the CDR3 end; the germline J gene provides the rest. Germline V gives CDR1 KGHSH, CDR2 LQKENI. V was cut by 3 bases and J by 0 bases, with 11 bases left in between. This CDR3 is 15 amino acids long.

This clone was counted ten times or more. The sequenced fragment ends 3 residues before the CDR3 boundary, so the rest is inferred from the germline J gene. The V gene is TRBV6-2 or TRBV6-3, the J gene TRBJ1-1; D may be TRBD1 (6 bases). Germline V gene lookup returns CDR1 MNHEY and CDR2 SVGEGT. CDR3 length: 15 residues. Trimming stripped 8 bases from V and 4 bases from J, with 20 bases between. This chain's CDR3 is CASHRVAPQSTEAFF. The part of the CDR3 DNA that was read is TGTGCCAGCCACAGGGTGGCCCCGCAGAGCACTGAA.

This clone appeared many times. At one boundary the junction diverges from the germline segment, which might be a read error. The CDR3 loop reads CSARVVRTSKDTQYF. The DNA read from the CDR3 is TGCAGTGCTAGAGTGGTCAGGACTAGCAAAGATACG. The V and J genes are TRBV20-1 and TRBJ2-3, with 8 bases lining up with TRBD2. The missing CDR3 end, 3 residues past where the read stops, is filled in from the germline J gene. This CDR3 is 15 amino acids long. CDR1 and CDR2 (germline): DFQATT, SNEGSKA (reference sequence).

There are many counts of this clone. The CDR3 end lies 3 residues beyond the end of the read and is filled in from the germline J gene. The chain uses TRBV10-3 and TRBJ1-5; D remains ambiguous. The germline CDR1 and CDR2 sequences are ENHRY and SYGVKD. The CDR3 is 12 residues long. The V gene lost 9 bases and the J gene lost 1 base, with 7 bases spanning the gap. The CDR3 DNA, read in part, is TGTGCCATAGACGGGAGCAATCAGCCC. This translates into CAIDGSNQP. In full, the CDR3 is CAIDGSNQPQHF.

This clone occurred many times. The sequenced CDR3 bases are TGTGCCAGCAGCAGACGGGCAACTAATGAAAAA. It translates to CASSRRATNEK. The CDR3 reads in full as CASSRRATNEKLFF. This chain links TRBV5-4 with TRBJ1-4; D not resolved. The CDR3 extends 3 residues past the end of the read, so its final part is completed from the germline J gene. The V gene's germline CDR1 is SGHNT and CDR2 YYREEE (reference sequence). The CDR3 is 14 amino acids. V lost 4 bases and J lost 0, with 7 bases in between.

This clone has ten or more counts. Read sequence stops 3 residues before the CDR3 end, and the germline J gene provides the missing end. The rearrangement uses TRBV29-1 and TRBJ1-5; maybe TRBD1 (5 bases). With 7 bases removed from V and 5 bases from J, the gap between germline ends came to 21 bases. CDR1 and CDR2 from the germline V gene are SQVTM and ANQGSEA. This CDR3 is 15 amino acids long. CDR3 DNA, as far as it was read: TGCAGCGCCTCTGTCGGTTCGGGGGTGGATCAGCCC. Translation gives CSASVGSGVDQP. The CDR3 in full is CSASVGSGVDQPQHF.